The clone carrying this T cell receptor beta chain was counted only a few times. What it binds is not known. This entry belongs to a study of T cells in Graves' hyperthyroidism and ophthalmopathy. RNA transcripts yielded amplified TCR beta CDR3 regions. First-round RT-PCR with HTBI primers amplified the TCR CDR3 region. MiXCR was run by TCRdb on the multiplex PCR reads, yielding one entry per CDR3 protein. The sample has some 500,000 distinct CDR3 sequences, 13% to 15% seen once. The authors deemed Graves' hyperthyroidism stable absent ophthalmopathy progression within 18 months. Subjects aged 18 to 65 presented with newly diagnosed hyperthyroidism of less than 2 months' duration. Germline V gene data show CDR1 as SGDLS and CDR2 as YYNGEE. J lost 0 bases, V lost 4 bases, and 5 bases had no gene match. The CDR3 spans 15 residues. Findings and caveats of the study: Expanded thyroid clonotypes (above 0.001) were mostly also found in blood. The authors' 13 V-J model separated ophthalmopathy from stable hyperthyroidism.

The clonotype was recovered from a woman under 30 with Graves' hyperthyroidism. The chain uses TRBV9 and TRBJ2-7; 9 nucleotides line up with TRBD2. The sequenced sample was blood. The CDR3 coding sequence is TGTGCCAGCAGCCCGAGCGGGAGGAGCTCCTACGAGCAGTACTTC. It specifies CASSPSGRSSYEQYF.